This is a list of T cell receptor beta chains from one sample in a study of cytomegalovirus exposure and HLA in healthy donors. This table comes from immunoSEQ multiplex PCR, and its TCRdb copy is limited to in-frame clones, with some not included. The sample lists about 130,000 clones; about 81% were seen once. The sequencing input was PBMCs. All receptors derive from a middle-aged woman in good health and CMV-seropositive. CDR3s include the opening cysteine and the closing phenylalanine or tryptophan. A D gene is named only where the DNA matches it firmly. Clone size, where shown, is once, few, many, or a class for clones that have expanded.

V	size	D	J	CDR3	DNA
TRBV11-2	.	.	TRBJ2-7	CASSPNSGARYEQYF	TGTGCCAGCAGCCCAAACTCAGGGGCACGGTACGAGCAGTACTTC
TRBV4-3	once	.	TRBJ2-7	CASSQDFGEQYF	TGCGCCAGCAGCCAGGACTTTGGCGAGCAGTACTTC
TRBV6-1	.	.	TRBJ1-1	CASVEGTLGNTEAFF	TGTGCCAGTGTCGAGGGCACCCTAGGGAACACTGAAGCTTTCTTT
TRBV6-7	.	.	TRBJ2-5	CASWTPRASVGQYF	TGTGCCAGCTGGACTCCCCGGGCCTCAGTGGGCCAGTACTTC
TRBV28	.	.	TRBJ2-1	CAQGDGNGEQFF	TGTGCACAGGGTGACGGGAACGGAGAGCAGTTCTTC
TRBV11-1	.	TRBD1	TRBJ1-2	CASSADRGSFYGYTF	TGTGCCAGCAGCGCCGACAGGGGGTCCTTCTATGGCTACACCTTC
TRBV10-3	.	.	TRBJ2-1	CAIRRGDYGHEQFF	TGTGCCATCAGGAGGGGGGACTACGGGCATGAGCAGTTCTTC
TRBV29-1	.	.	TRBJ2-7	CSVEGTGPGQSFYEQYF	TGCAGCGTTGAAGGAACCGGCCCCGGACAGTCATTCTACGAGCAGTACTTC
TRBV10-3	once	.	TRBJ2-1	CAIRQYNEQFF	TGTGCCATCAGACAATACAATGAGCAGTTCTTC
TRBV27	.	.	TRBJ1-2	CASSLAQGEYGYPF	TGTGCCAGCAGTTTAGCACAGGGTGAATATGGCTACCCCTTC
TRBV7-2	.	.	TRBJ2-3	CASSFIGEDTQYF	TGTGCCAGCAGCTTTATTGGGGAGGATACGCAGTATTTT
TRBV4-1	.	.	TRBJ1-1	CASSPPGGEAALGTEAFF	TGCGCCAGCAGCCCCCCGGGAGGGGAGGCCGCCTTGGGCACTGAAGCTTTCTTT
TRBV10-3	.	TRBD2	TRBJ2-2	CAISEVPGGPTGGELFF	TGTGCCATCAGTGAGGTACCGGGAGGGCCGACAGGCGGGGAGCTGTTTTTT
TRBV29-1	once	TRBD1	TRBJ2-7	CSVQLQGAGYEQYF	TGCAGCGTTCAACTCCAGGGGGCTGGGTACGAGCAGTACTTC
TRBV10-3	once	.	TRBJ2-7	CASGGASYEQYF	TGTGCCTCCGGCGGGGCCTCCTACGAGCAGTACTTC
TRBV9	.	TRBD1	TRBJ1-6	CASSAGTGNSPLHF	TGTGCCAGCAGCGCCGGGACAGGGAATTCACCCCTCCACTTT
TRBV4-2	.	TRBD1	TRBJ2-2	CASSQVVQGGGELFF	TGTGCCAGCAGCCAAGTTGTACAGGGGGGCGGGGAGCTGTTTTTT
TRBV25-1	few	.	TRBJ1-1	CASSELGSGKFFF	TGTGCCAGCAGTGAACTGGGCTCGGGGAAATTTTTCTTT
TRBV6-5	.	.	TRBJ1-1	CASSYDSSAFF	TGTGCCAGCAGTTACGACAGTTCAGCTTTCTTT
TRBV5-1	.	TRBD1	TRBJ2-6	CASSSSGTVSSGANVLTF	TGCGCCAGCAGCTCCTCCGGGACAGTCAGCTCTGGGGCCAACGTCCTGACTTTC
TRBV25-1	.	.	TRBJ2-6	CASSAITGGANVLTF	TGTGCCAGCAGTGCGATTACAGGAGGGGCCAACGTCCTGACTTTC
TRBV6-1	.	.	TRBJ2-1	CASFPHGVRNNEQFF	TGTGCCAGCTTTCCCCACGGTGTCCGTAACAATGAGCAGTTCTTC
TRBV28	.	.	TRBJ1-1	CASSLGAAYTEAFF	TGTGCCAGCAGTTTGGGGGCTGCCTACACTGAAGCTTTCTTT
TRBV5-6	.	TRBD1	TRBJ2-1	CASSPGTGGAQFF	TGTGCCAGCAGCCCCGGGACAGGAGGAGCGCAGTTCTTC
TRBV5-1	.	.	TRBJ2-5	CASSFSGTLQETQYF	TGCGCCAGCAGCTTCTCCGGGACACTTCAAGAGACCCAGTACTTC
TRBV28	.	TRBD1	TRBJ1-3	CASSLLPGQFIYF	TGTGCCAGCAGTTTATTGCCGGGACAGTTCATATATTTT
TRBV18	.	.	TRBJ1-1	CASSRGGNTEAFF	TGTGCCAGCTCCCGGGGGGGGAACACTGAAGCTTTCTTT
TRBV7-8	.	TRBD1	TRBJ2-7	CASSPSVGTGLEQYF	TGTGCCAGCAGCCCCTCCGTCGGGACAGGGCTCGAGCAGTACTTC
TRBV18	.	TRBD2	TRBJ2-1	CASSPFSGEYNEQFF	TGTGCCAGCTCACCCTTTAGCGGGGAGTACAATGAGCAGTTCTTC
TRBV7-9	.	TRBD1	TRBJ1-1	CASSSDTGVAFF	TGTGCCAGCAGCTCAGATACAGGGGTGGCTTTCTTT
TRBV30	few	.	TRBJ1-2	CAWSRPGWSYTF	TGTGCCTGGAGTCGACCAGGGTGGAGCTACACCTTC